The rows below give T cell receptor beta chains drawn from one sample of a study of blood T cell repertoires in COVID-19. This table comes from immunoSEQ multiplex PCR, and its TCRdb copy is limited to in-frame clones, with some not included. The sample shows around 130,000 clones, roughly 84% of them seen only once. The sample taken for sequencing was peripheral blood. The origin of the receptors is a man aged 60 to 69 with acute or convalescent COVID-19. The CDR3 runs from the conserved cysteine through the conserved F or W. The order of the fields is CDR3 DNA, CDR3 protein, V gene, clone size, D gene, J gene. The D gene is left open where the match is weak. The size of a clone is reported for some rows only, either as once, few or many, or as a class for expanded clones.

CDR3nt: TGTGCCAGCAGTTTTTCGGGCACCGGGGAGCTGTTTTTT; CDR3aa: CASSFSGTGELFF; v_gene: TRBV28; abundance: .; d_gene: .; j_gene: TRBJ2-2
CDR3nt: TGTGCCAGCAATACAGGGCCCACCGGGGAGCTGTTTTTT; CDR3aa: CASNTGPTGELFF; v_gene: TRBV12-3/TRBV12-4; abundance: .; d_gene: .; j_gene: TRBJ2-2
CDR3nt: TGTGCCAGCAGTTTGCGGGTCGACTACGAGCAGTACTTC; CDR3aa: CASSLRVDYEQYF; v_gene: TRBV12-3/TRBV12-4; abundance: .; d_gene: .; j_gene: TRBJ2-7
CDR3nt: TGTGCCACTGGGGCTGGCTATGGCTACACCTTC; CDR3aa: CATGAGYGYTF; v_gene: TRBV6-6; abundance: .; d_gene: .; j_gene: TRBJ1-2
CDR3nt: TGCGCCAGCAGCCCGGAGGGAGGAGGCTACACCTTC; CDR3aa: CASSPEGGGYTF; v_gene: TRBV5-1; abundance: .; d_gene: .; j_gene: TRBJ1-2
CDR3nt: TGTGCCAGCAGCCCACAGGGGGCTGGGGAGACCCAGTACTTC; CDR3aa: CASSPQGAGETQYF; v_gene: TRBV7-2; abundance: .; d_gene: TRBD1; j_gene: TRBJ2-5
CDR3nt: TGTGCCAGCAGCTTCTTCTCTAGCGCGGATACGCAGTATTTT; CDR3aa: CASSFFSSADTQYF; v_gene: TRBV11-2; abundance: .; d_gene: .; j_gene: TRBJ2-3
CDR3nt: TGCGCCAGCAGCTCCCGGGACAGCGTGGCCAACGTCCTGACTTTC; CDR3aa: CASSSRDSVANVLTF; v_gene: TRBV5-1; abundance: .; d_gene: TRBD1; j_gene: TRBJ2-6
CDR3nt: TGTGCCAGCAGCTTAGGCACGAACTATCAGTACAATGAGCAGTTCTTC; CDR3aa: CASSLGTNYQYNEQFF; v_gene: TRBV11-2; abundance: .; d_gene: .; j_gene: TRBJ2-1
CDR3nt: TGCGCCAGCAGCTTGGCCAGATACAATGAGCAGTTCTTC; CDR3aa: CASSLARYNEQFF; v_gene: TRBV5-1; abundance: .; d_gene: .; j_gene: TRBJ2-1
CDR3nt: TGTGCCAGCAGTTTACACCGGGGGGGTGAGCAGTTCTTC; CDR3aa: CASSLHRGGEQFF; v_gene: TRBV27; abundance: .; d_gene: TRBD2; j_gene: TRBJ2-1
CDR3nt: TGTGCCAGCAGCGACGGACAGGGGTCGGGCACAGATACGCAGTATTTT; CDR3aa: CASSDGQGSGTDTQYF; v_gene: TRBV9; abundance: once; d_gene: TRBD1; j_gene: TRBJ2-3
CDR3nt: TGTGCCAGTAGTGACAAATACTACGAGCAGTACTTC; CDR3aa: CASSDKYYEQYF; v_gene: TRBV19; abundance: .; d_gene: .; j_gene: TRBJ2-7
CDR3nt: TGTGCCTGGACTAAGAACACTGAAGCTTTCTTT; CDR3aa: CAWTKNTEAFF; v_gene: TRBV30; abundance: few; d_gene: .; j_gene: TRBJ1-1
CDR3nt: TGTGCCATCAGTGACCTTGTGCAGGCTGCAAACTATGGCTACACCTTC; CDR3aa: CAISDLVQAANYGYTF; v_gene: TRBV10-3; abundance: few; d_gene: .; j_gene: TRBJ1-2
CDR3nt: TGTGCCAGCGGAAGGAGCTGGGACAGGGAAAGAGGCTACACCTTC; CDR3aa: CASGRSWDRERGYTF; v_gene: TRBV2; abundance: .; d_gene: TRBD1; j_gene: TRBJ1-2
CDR3nt: TGCAGCGTGAACAGGGGGGGAACAGGTGAAGCTTTCTTT; CDR3aa: CSVNRGGTGEAFF; v_gene: TRBV29-1; abundance: once; d_gene: TRBD1; j_gene: TRBJ1-1
CDR3nt: TGCAGCGTTTACGGACAGCAAGAGACCCAGTACTTC; CDR3aa: CSVYGQQETQYF; v_gene: TRBV29-1; abundance: .; d_gene: .; j_gene: TRBJ2-5
CDR3nt: TGTGCCAGCAGCCCCCAGAGCGGGAGGCCGAGGACCGGGGAGCTGTTTTTT; CDR3aa: CASSPQSGRPRTGELFF; v_gene: TRBV7-9; abundance: .; d_gene: TRBD2; j_gene: TRBJ2-2
CDR3nt: TGTGCCAGCAGCCGAGCGCAGGGGGCTACCGGGGAGCTGTTTTTT; CDR3aa: CASSRAQGATGELFF; v_gene: TRBV9; abundance: once; d_gene: TRBD1; j_gene: TRBJ2-2
CDR3nt: TGTGCCAGTAGTATAATATTCGACAGATCGAATGAAAAACTGTTTTTT; CDR3aa: CASSIIFDRSNEKLFF; v_gene: TRBV19; abundance: .; d_gene: .; j_gene: TRBJ1-4
CDR3nt: TGTGCCAGCAGCTTAGGCGGCGGGAGTCCCACAGATACGCAGTATTTT; CDR3aa: CASSLGGGSPTDTQYF; v_gene: TRBV7-6; abundance: .; d_gene: TRBD2; j_gene: TRBJ2-3
CDR3nt: TGTGCCAGCAGCTCGACAGGGACGAACACTGAAGCTTTCTTT; CDR3aa: CASSSTGTNTEAFF; v_gene: TRBV7-9; abundance: few; d_gene: TRBD1; j_gene: TRBJ1-1
CDR3nt: TGTGCTAGTGGTTTGGCAACAGGGCTCCAGCATTTT; CDR3aa: CASGLATGLQHF; v_gene: TRBV12-5; abundance: .; d_gene: .; j_gene: TRBJ1-5
CDR3nt: TGTGCCAGCAGCTTGCTAGGAACTAGCACAGATACGCAGTATTTT; CDR3aa: CASSLLGTSTDTQYF; v_gene: TRBV5-4; abundance: .; d_gene: .; j_gene: TRBJ2-3
CDR3nt: TGTGCCAGCAGTTTATTCAGGGTCAATCAGCCCCAGCATTTT; CDR3aa: CASSLFRVNQPQHF; v_gene: TRBV28; abundance: .; d_gene: .; j_gene: TRBJ1-5
CDR3nt: TGTGCCAGCAGCTCGGGGATATCCCCGCAGTATTTT; CDR3aa: CASSSGISPQYF; v_gene: TRBV7-3; abundance: .; d_gene: .; j_gene: TRBJ2-3
CDR3nt: TGTGCCAGCAGCGTAGTGGTGGATGGAGGTGATGGCTACACCTTC; CDR3aa: CASSVVVDGGDGYTF; v_gene: TRBV9; abundance: .; d_gene: .; j_gene: TRBJ1-2
CDR3nt: TGTGCCAGCAGCTTGACAGGTAGCAATCAGCCCCAGCATTTT; CDR3aa: CASSLTGSNQPQHF; v_gene: TRBV5-5; abundance: .; d_gene: .; j_gene: TRBJ1-5
CDR3nt: TGTGCCAGCTCCGGGACAGTCTTTGAAAAACTGTTTTTT; CDR3aa: CASSGTVFEKLFF; v_gene: TRBV27; abundance: once; d_gene: TRBD1; j_gene: TRBJ1-4
CDR3nt: TGTGCCAGCAGCCCTCGGGGAGGGCCGAACACTGAAGCTTTCTTT; CDR3aa: CASSPRGGPNTEAFF; v_gene: TRBV11-3; abundance: .; d_gene: .; j_gene: TRBJ1-1
CDR3nt: TGTGCCAGCAGCCAGGGACAGGCCCAAGAGACCCAGTACTTC; CDR3aa: CASSQGQAQETQYF; v_gene: TRBV5-8; abundance: .; d_gene: TRBD1; j_gene: TRBJ2-5
CDR3nt: TGCGCCAGCAGCTTGGTTATGGTAGCGGGGGGCCAAGAGACCCAGTACTTC; CDR3aa: CASSLVMVAGGQETQYF; v_gene: TRBV5-1; abundance: once; d_gene: TRBD2; j_gene: TRBJ2-5
CDR3nt: TGTGCCAGCAGCGCCAACCCGAGGGATGGCTACACCTTC; CDR3aa: CASSANPRDGYTF; v_gene: TRBV9; abundance: .; d_gene: .; j_gene: TRBJ1-2
CDR3nt: TGTGCCAGCTGGACTAGCGGGGCGAACACCGGGGAGCTGTTTTTT; CDR3aa: CASWTSGANTGELFF; v_gene: TRBV6-5; abundance: .; d_gene: TRBD2; j_gene: TRBJ2-2
CDR3nt: TGTGCCAGTAGTGCCGGCGGTGGGGCCCACAATGAGCAGTTCTTC; CDR3aa: CASSAGGGAHNEQFF; v_gene: TRBV19; abundance: few; d_gene: .; j_gene: TRBJ2-1
CDR3nt: TGTGCCAGTACCTTGGCCGGAGGTCCCCCCCGGGAGCTGTTTTTT; CDR3aa: CASTLAGGPPRELFF; v_gene: TRBV7-8; abundance: .; d_gene: .; j_gene: TRBJ2-2
CDR3nt: TGTGCCAGCAGCTTGGGATCCGGGACAGTCCCCTACGAGCAGTACTTC; CDR3aa: CASSLGSGTVPYEQYF; v_gene: TRBV5-4; abundance: .; d_gene: TRBD1; j_gene: TRBJ2-7
CDR3nt: TGTGCCTGGAGTGTAATCGGGGGGGCTGGGGCCAACGTCCTGACTTTC; CDR3aa: CAWSVIGGAGANVLTF; v_gene: TRBV30; abundance: few; d_gene: TRBD2; j_gene: TRBJ2-6
CDR3nt: TGTGCCAGCTCACCACGTTCCCCCGATAGGGAGAGGGGCTACACCTTC; CDR3aa: CASSPRSPDRERGYTF; v_gene: TRBV18; abundance: .; d_gene: .; j_gene: TRBJ1-2
CDR3nt: TGTGCCACCAGTGATCCCGGGACAGGGGGTTACGAGCAGTACTTC; CDR3aa: CATSDPGTGGYEQYF; v_gene: TRBV24-1; abundance: .; d_gene: TRBD1; j_gene: TRBJ2-7
CDR3nt: TGTGCCAGCAGTTCCCTTAGCGGGAGTCCCTACGAGCAGTACTTC; CDR3aa: CASSSLSGSPYEQYF; v_gene: TRBV6-5; abundance: .; d_gene: TRBD2; j_gene: TRBJ2-7
CDR3nt: TGCGCCAGCAGTTCGGGGTCAGGGGTCTCGAACACTGAAGCTTTCTTT; CDR3aa: CASSSGSGVSNTEAFF; v_gene: TRBV23-1; abundance: .; d_gene: .; j_gene: TRBJ1-1
CDR3nt: TGCGCCAGCAGCTGGGGCGGCCCTACAGACAATGAGCAGTTCTTC; CDR3aa: CASSWGGPTDNEQFF; v_gene: TRBV5-1; abundance: .; d_gene: .; j_gene: TRBJ2-1